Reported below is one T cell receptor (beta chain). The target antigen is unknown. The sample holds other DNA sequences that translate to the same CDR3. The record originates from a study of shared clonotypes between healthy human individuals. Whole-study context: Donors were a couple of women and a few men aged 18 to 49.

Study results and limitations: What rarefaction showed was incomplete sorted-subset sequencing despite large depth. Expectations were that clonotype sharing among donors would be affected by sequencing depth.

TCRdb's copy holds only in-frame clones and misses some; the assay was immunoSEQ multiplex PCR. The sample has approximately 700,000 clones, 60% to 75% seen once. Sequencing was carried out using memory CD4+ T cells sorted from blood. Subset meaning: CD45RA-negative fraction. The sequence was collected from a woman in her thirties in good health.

DNA for the CDR3: TGTGCCAGTAGTATAGGGACAGCTGCAACAGATACGCAGTATTTT. As protein: CASSIGTAATDTQYF. The rearrangement joins TRBV19 to TRBJ2-3; D perhaps matches TRBD1 (6 bases). The V end lost 1 base, the J end lost 3 bases, and 11 bases lay between the germline ends. The CDR3 is made up of 15 amino acids. Germline assignment: CDR1 LNHDA and CDR2 SQIVND (reference sequence).